This T cell receptor (beta chain) derives from a study of blood T cell repertoires in COVID-19 (dated by TCRdb to the early 2020s). With respect to the entire study: Samples from collaborators originated in the United States, Italy and Spain and spanned both the acute and convalescent phases of COVID-19. The material from the prospective study consisted of cDNA or gDNA derived from T cells, B-cell-depleted T cells, or PBMCs. The dataset comprised deeply sampled blood TCRbeta repertoires from subjects exposed to, actively infected with, or recovered from COVID-19. A freely available public database, intended as a resource for researchers studying the immune response to SARS-CoV-2, is where the repertoires were released. The samples were drawn from the first 160 participants of the ongoing ImmuneRACE study and from under 1,500 subjects provided by 6 global collaborators. Nearly every sample came with metadata listing a de-identified subject ID, COVID-19 status, age in years and sex. HLA class I and class II types, where available, came from metadata supplied by the sample provider rather than from assay-based typing.

The collaborating institutions used their own protocols to collect whole blood in K2EDTA tubes. For TCRbeta analysis, collaborators shipped samples in one of three forms: frozen whole blood, isolated PBMCs, or DNA extracted from either of those sample types. The full study reports these points: Clinical and demographic metadata were provided uncurated, with the amount varying by source and participant.

TCRbeta CDR3 regions were amplified from genomic DNA using the immunoSEQ Assay, a bias-controlled multiplex PCR. Processing in the source paper ran as follows. Within the assay, amplification of reference gene primers was used to estimate how many nucleated cells each sample contained. To quantify the absolute abundance of each unique TCRbeta CDR3 rearrangement, sequence reads were collapsed and filtered. For each sample, productive Simpson clonality was calculated as the square root of Simpson's diversity index across productive rearrangements. TCRdb stores this immuneACCESS table with in-frame sequences only. Part of the clones is absent; in the studies checked, under half of the shortfall reflects unresolved V genes, and no reason is known for the rest. The V and J calls and clone size are taken from that table; D and trimming were inferred from the DNA. This sample comprises around 97,000 clones, roughly 84% of them detected only once. The ten largest account for 10% to 15% of the sample.

As to this clone: Its antigen is currently not known. Within one base of it there is no much larger clone, and no base qualities were kept.

Relative to germline, V is 4 bases shorter and J is 3 bases shorter, with 16 bases between their ends. The CDR3 has 15 amino acids, counting the end cysteine and phenylalanine. CDR3 DNA only is kept here, 45 bases in frame from base 1. The germline V gene encodes CDR1 SGHRS and CDR2 YFSETQ. The receptor was derived from a human donor in a cohort sampled during active or convalescent COVID-19. The rearrangement combines TRBV5-1 with TRBJ1-2; TRBD1 could be the D gene, as 6 bases match. Sequencing was carried out using peripheral blood. The nucleotide sequence reads as follows: TGCGCCAGCAGCCCCTTACAGGGTCCGGACTATGGCTACACCTTC. This codes for CASSPLQGPDYGYTF.